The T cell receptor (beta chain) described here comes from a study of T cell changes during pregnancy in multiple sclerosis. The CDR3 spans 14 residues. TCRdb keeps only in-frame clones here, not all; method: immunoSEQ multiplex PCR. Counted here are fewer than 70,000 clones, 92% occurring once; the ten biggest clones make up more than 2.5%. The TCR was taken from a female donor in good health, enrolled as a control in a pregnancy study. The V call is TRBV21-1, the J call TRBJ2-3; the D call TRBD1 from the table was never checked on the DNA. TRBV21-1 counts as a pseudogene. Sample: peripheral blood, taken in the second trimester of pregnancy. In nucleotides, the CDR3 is TGTGCCAGCAGCACTACAGGGGACACAGATACGCAGTATTTT. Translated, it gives CASSTTGDTDTQYF.